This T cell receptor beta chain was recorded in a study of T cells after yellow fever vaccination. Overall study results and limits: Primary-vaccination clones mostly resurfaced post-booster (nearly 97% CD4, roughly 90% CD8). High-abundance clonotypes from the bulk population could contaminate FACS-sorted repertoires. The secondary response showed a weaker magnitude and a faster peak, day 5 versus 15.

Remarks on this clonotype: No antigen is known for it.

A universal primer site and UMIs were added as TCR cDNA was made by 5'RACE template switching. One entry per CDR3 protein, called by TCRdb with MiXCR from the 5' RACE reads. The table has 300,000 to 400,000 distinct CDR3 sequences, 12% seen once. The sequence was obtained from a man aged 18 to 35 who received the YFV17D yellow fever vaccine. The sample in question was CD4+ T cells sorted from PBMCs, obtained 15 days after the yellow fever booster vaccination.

The CDR3 nucleotides are TGCGCCAGCAGCTTGGGGTCCAGCGACGAGCAGTACTTC. Translating it yields CASSLGSSDEQYF. The chain combines TRBV5-1 with TRBJ2-7; no definite D call. V was trimmed by 0 bases and J by 5 bases, leaving 9 bases between them. Germline V CDR1 and CDR2: SGHRS, YFSETQ. CDR3 length: 13 residues. The complete variable domain, with remaining parts taken from reference TRBV5-1 and TRBJ2-7, reads KAGVTQTPRYLIKTRGQQVTLSCSPISGHRSVSWYQQTPGQGLQFLFEYFSETQRNKGNFPGRFSGRQFSNSRSEMNVSTLELGDSALYLCASSLGSSDEQYFGPGTRLTVT.